Below, 26 T cell receptor beta chains from the same sample are listed, as sequenced in a study of T cells in Graves' hyperthyroidism and ophthalmopathy. The TCR beta CDR3 regions underwent amplification using RNA transcripts as the source. Initially, a first-round RT-PCR of the TCR CDR3 employed the HTBI primer set. TCRdb redid the calling of the multiplex PCR reads with MiXCR, one entry per CDR3 protein. This table holds hundreds of thousands of distinct CDR3 sequences, about a sixth found once. Material for sequencing was blood. The receptor source for this set is a woman younger than 30 with Graves' hyperthyroidism.

The chain has TRBV10-1 and TRBJ2-1; D not certain. CDR3 size: 15 residues. Per germline, CDR1 WNHNN and CDR2 SYGVQD (reference sequence). Trimming pared 3 bases from V and 1 base from J, leaving 10 bases between. The CDR3 loop is CASSEGRGSYNEQFF. In DNA form, the CDR3 reads TGCGCCAGCAGTGAAGGGCGTGGATCCTACAATGAGCAGTTCTTC.

J is TRBJ2-7 and V is TRBV7-2, with a possible D match to TRBD2 (6 bases). The CDR3 loop spans 15 amino acids. Germline lookup yields CDR1 SGHTA and CDR2 FQGNSA. Trimming left V 3 bases short and J 1 base short, with 13 bases between. CDR3 bases: TGTGCCAGCAGCTTTGGGGGGATGGGTTCCTACGAGCAGTACTTC. It translates to CASSFGGMGSYEQYF.

This clonotype was detected ten times or more. The rearrangement uses TRBV27 and TRBJ2-1, with 8 bases identical to TRBD1. This CDR3 is 15 amino acids long. V shed 7 bases, J shed 3 bases, and the junction held 8 bases outside the gene matches. CDR1 MNHEY and CDR2 SMNVEV come from the germline V gene (reference sequence). Written as DNA, the CDR3 is TGTGCCAGCATAGGGATGACAGGGGTCTACAATGAGCAGTTCTTC. This gives the protein CASIGMTGVYNEQFF.

This clonotype was observed many times. V is TRBV12-5 and J is TRBJ1-5; D call uncertain. The CDR3 has 13 residues. Germline CDR1 reads LGHNT; CDR2 reads FRNRAP. V lost 2 bases, J lost 3 bases, and 5 bases lay in between. CDR3 nucleotides: TGTGCTAGTGGTTTGACGACCAATCAGCCCCAGCATTTT. It translates to CASGLTTNQPQHF.

This clonotype was counted ten times or more. The gene calls are TRBV30 and TRBJ2-2; D is uncertain. The CDR3 sequence is 14 residues long. CDR1 is GTSNPN and CDR2 is SVGIG in the germline V gene (reference sequence). Trimming cost V 0 bases and J 3 bases, with 8 bases left between them. The chain's CDR3 is CAWSVRSHTGELFF. In DNA form, the CDR3 reads TGTGCCTGGAGTGTACGCAGTCACACCGGGGAGCTGTTTTTT. The variable domain in full, with the rest retrieved from reference TRBV30 and TRBJ2-2, is SQTIHQWPATLVQPVGSPLSLECTVEGTSNPNLYWYRQAAGRGLQLLFYSVGIGQISSEVPQNLSASRPQDRQFILSSKKLLLSDSGFYLCAWSVRSHTGELFFGEGSRLTVL.

V gene TRBV6-1 combines with J gene TRBJ2-3; 8 bases agree with TRBD1. The CDR3 covers 17 residues. CDR1 and CDR2 from the germline V gene are MNHNS and SASEGT. Germline trimming cut 3 bases from V and 4 bases from J; bases unmatched to any gene: 12. DNA of the CDR3: TGTGCCAGCAGTGATCAAGGACAGGGTTTTGTGGCAGATACGCAGTATTTT. Protein sequence: CASSDQGQGFVADTQYF.

This clonotype was observed a handful of times. The V and J genes are TRBV5-1 and TRBJ2-5, with no clear D. Germline CDR1 reads SGHRS; CDR2 reads YFSETQ. V dropped 0 bases and J dropped 5 bases, with 14 bases sitting between them. This CDR3 has 15 residues. The CDR3 loop reads CASSLVVGVMETQYF. In DNA, the CDR3 is TGCGCCAGCAGCTTGGTGGTTGGCGTTATGGAGACCCAGTACTTC.

This clonotype was seen at least ten times. This chain uses TRBV20-1 with TRBJ2-4; perhaps TRBD2 as D (7 bases). CDR3 size: 15 residues. Germline assignment: CDR1 DFQATT and CDR2 SNEGSKA (reference sequence). Trimming pared 6 bases from V and 1 base from J, leaving 16 bases between. CDR3 sequence (DNA): TGCAGTGCAGCCTCAGGGAGGGGGGCCAAAAACATTCAGTACTTC. The encoded protein is CSAASGRGAKNIQYF.

This clonotype was observed many times. This chain uses TRBV12-3 or TRBV12-4 with TRBJ2-2; D is uncertain. The CDR3 has 11 amino acids. Trimming removed 3 bases at V and 6 bases at J, with 2 bases between. CDR3 residues: CASSLSGELFF. CDR3 nucleotides: TGTGCCAGCAGTTTGTCCGGGGAGCTGTTTTTT.

Comment on this clonotype: Since a much larger clone is just one base distant, this may be a read error. This rearrangement joins TRBV13 to TRBJ2-2, with D unresolved. V was pared by 5 bases and J by 1 base, with 14 bases between. Germline CDR1 PRHDT, CDR2 FYEKMQ (reference sequence). This CDR3 spans 16 amino acids. CDR3 coding DNA: TGTGCCAGCAGCACTCCGGCCGCCAGGAACACCGGGGAGCTGTTTTTT. Protein product: CASSTPAARNTGELFF.

V gene TRBV6-2 or TRBV6-3 combines with J gene TRBJ1-6; perhaps TRBD1 as D (6 bases). V lost 5 bases and J 3 bases, leaving 17 bases between the germline ends. The CDR3 is 17 amino acids. Germline CDR1 MNHEY, CDR2 SVGEGT. The CDR3 reads CASSAPRGGLYNSPLHF. CDR3 nucleotides: TGTGCCAGCAGTGCCCCCCGGGGGGGGCTCTATAATTCACCCCTCCACTTT.

This clonotype has ten or more counts. The chain uses TRBV5-1 and TRBJ2-1; D unclear. The germline V gene encodes CDR1 SGHRS and CDR2 YFSETQ. With 4 bases removed from V and 10 bases from J, the gap between germline ends came to 9 bases. The CDR3 is made up of 11 amino acids. The CDR3 nucleotides read TGCGCCAGCAGCACCGGGCCGGAGCAGTTCTTC. Amino acid sequence: CASSTGPEQFF.

DNA for the CDR3: TGCAGTTTTTCGGCTTCCCGGCGGGGGCAAGAGACCCAGTACTTC. Its protein is CSFSASRRGQETQYF. The chain links TRBV20-1 to TRBJ2-5; TRBD2 matches at 7 bases. Germline V gene sequence: CDR1 DFQATT, CDR2 SNEGSKA (reference sequence). J was trimmed by 2 bases and V by 8 bases; bases with no gene match: 14. The length of the CDR3 is 15 residues.

The table lists this clonotype with many counts. The V call is TRBV24-1, the J call TRBJ1-5; TRBD1 might be the D (5 bases). The V end was cut by 7 bases, the J end by 3 bases, with 9 bases between. Germline V lookup: CDR1 KGHDR, CDR2 SFDVKD. The length of the CDR3 is 13 residues. The CDR3 sequence: CATRQGINQPQHF. The CDR3 coding sequence is TGTGCCACCAGGCAGGGAATCAATCAGCCCCAGCATTTT.

As to this clonotype: A much larger clone differs by one base, so this may be a read error. This chain connects TRBV20-1 to TRBJ2-1; D not certain. The J call may be mistaken, given a closer DNA end match to TRBJ2-7. The CDR3 is 17 amino acids. The germline V gene has CDR1 DFQATT and CDR2 SNEGSKA (reference sequence). CDR3: CSAGPYDKALSYNEQYF. CDR3 coding DNA: TGCAGTGCCGGCCCCTATGATAAGGCCCTCTCCTACAATGAGCAGTACTTC.

This clonotype was seen more than once but under ten times. V usage is TRBV28 and J usage is TRBJ2-6, with D unresolved. Germline V lookup: CDR1 MDHEN, CDR2 SYDVKM. V was trimmed by 6 bases and J by 0 bases, leaving 6 bases between them. The CDR3 sequence is 14 residues long. The DNA for the CDR3 is TGTGCCAGCAGCTCCGCCTCTGGGGCCAACGTCCTGACTTTC. Encoded protein: CASSSASGANVLTF.

There are many counts of this clonotype. The CDR3 sequence is CASSSKTGIWAIQPQHF. The CDR3 DNA follows: TGTGCCAGCAGTTCTAAGACAGGGATTTGGGCCATCCAGCCCCAGCATTTT. The V gene is TRBV6-2 or TRBV6-3, the J gene TRBJ1-5, with 7 bases identical to TRBD1. Germline trimming cut 4 bases from V and 7 bases from J; bases unmatched to any gene: 16. This CDR3 spans 17 amino acids. Germline CDR1 MNHEY, CDR2 SVGEGT.

Comment on this clonotype: A much more abundant neighbour one base away suggests this may be a read error. The CDR3 DNA reads as TGTGCCATCAGTGAGGAGAGGGGTAGGTGGGACGAGCAGTTCTTC. This codes for CAISEERGRWDEQFF. This sequence joins TRBV10-3 and TRBJ2-1, with D perhaps given as TRBD1 or TRBD2 (5 bases each). The CDR3 contains 15 residues. V was trimmed by 2 bases and J by 10 bases, leaving 18 bases between them. Germline V gene sequence: CDR1 ENHRY, CDR2 SYGVKD.

This clonotype was observed at least ten times. The V call is TRBV6-1, the J call TRBJ1-2; TRBD1 might be the D (5 bases). CDR1 and CDR2 from the germline V gene are MNHNS and SASEGT. V was clipped by 8 bases and J by 4 bases, with 14 bases between them. This CDR3 is built from 13 residues. The CDR3 bases are TGTGCCAGCGTGGACTCCGGGGGCTATGGCTACACCTTC. It encodes CASVDSGGYGYTF.

There are many counts of this clonotype. The V and J genes are TRBV7-2 and TRBJ2-7; a weak D match, TRBD1 (6 bases). The CDR3 sequence is 15 residues long. Germline values: CDR1 SGHTA, CDR2 FQGNSA. Trimming stripped 1 base from V and 0 bases from J, with 10 bases between. The CDR3 bases are TGTGCCAGCAGCTTAGGCACAGGGAGCTCCTACGAGCAGTACTTC. It codes for CASSLGTGSSYEQYF.

In this sample, this clonotype turned up many times. The chain carries TRBV2 and TRBJ2-1, with TRBD1 matching over 9 bases. V shed 6 bases and J 2 bases; nucleotides not matched to a gene: 8. The CDR3 totals 16 residues. Germline V CDR1 and CDR2: SNHLY, FYNNEI. This CDR3 reads CASRVRTGAPYNEQFF. The CDR3 nucleotides are TGTGCCAGCAGAGTTCGGACAGGGGCCCCCTACAATGAGCAGTTCTTC.

The chain has TRBV2 and TRBJ2-7; 10 bases map to TRBD1. V gave up 6 bases and J gave up 7 bases; unmatched junction bases: 12. The CDR3 loop spans 15 amino acids. The germline V gene has CDR1 SNHLY and CDR2 FYNNEI. The CDR3 region is CASSLGQGNLGEQYF. The DNA for the CDR3 is TGTGCCAGCAGCTTGGGACAGGGGAACTTGGGGGAGCAGTACTTC.

This clonotype was seen only a few times. The chain links TRBV11-3 to TRBJ2-4; TRBD1 agrees at 7 bases. The CDR3 extends over 15 amino acids. V gave up 1 base and J gave up 6 bases; unmatched junction bases: 6. The germline V gene has CDR1 SGHNT and CDR2 YENEEA. The DNA for the CDR3 is TGTGCCAGCAGCTTAGTTCAGGACAGGCTAAACATTCAGTACTTC. Protein sequence: CASSLVQDRLNIQYF. Supplemented by reference TRBV11-3 and TRBJ2-4, the full variable domain reads EAGVVQSPRYKIIEKKQPVAFWCNPISGHNTLYWYLQNLGQGPELLIRYENEEAVDDSQLPKDRFSAERLKGVDSTLKIQPAELGDSAVYLCASSLVQDRLNIQYFGAGTRLSVL.

Only a few counts were recorded for this clonotype. The chain joins TRBV9 to TRBJ2-3, with TRBD2 matching over 8 bases. Germline trimming cut 7 bases from V and 4 bases from J; bases unmatched to any gene: 11. Germline V gene data show CDR1 as SGDLS and CDR2 as YYNGEE. The CDR3 length is 15 residues. CDR3 in amino acids: CASGRTGGQADTQYF. The CDR3 nucleotides are TGTGCCAGCGGTCGGACGGGGGGGCAGGCAGATACGCAGTATTTT.

This clonotype was observed many times. The rearrangement links TRBV12-5 to TRBJ2-3; 10 nucleotides match TRBD2. Germline loops: CDR1 LGHNT, CDR2 FRNRAP. Trimming removed 8 bases from V and 2 bases from J; junction bases left unmatched: 7. The CDR3 is 15 residues long. In DNA form, the CDR3 reads TGTGCTAGTAACGAGGGGACTAGCGACACAGATACGCAGTATTTT. The encoded protein is CASNEGTSDTDTQYF. The whole variable domain, filled in from reference TRBV12-5 and TRBJ2-3, reads DARVTQTPRHKVTEMGQEVTMRCQPILGHNTVFWYRQTMMQGLELLAYFRNRAPLDDSGMPKDRFSAEMPDATLATLKIQPSEPRDSAVYFCASNEGTSDTDTQYFGPGTRLTVL.

This clonotype was recorded at least ten times. The chain carries TRBV4-2 and TRBJ2-1, with D tentatively TRBD2 (6 bases). Germline V gives CDR1 LGHNA, CDR2 YNFKEQ. The CDR3 is 16 residues long. V was clipped by 0 bases and J by 7 bases, with 16 bases between them. DNA for the CDR3: TGTGCCAGCAGCCAAGATCAGAGACTAGGATCGAATGAGCAGTTCTTC. Its protein product is CASSQDQRLGSNEQFF.